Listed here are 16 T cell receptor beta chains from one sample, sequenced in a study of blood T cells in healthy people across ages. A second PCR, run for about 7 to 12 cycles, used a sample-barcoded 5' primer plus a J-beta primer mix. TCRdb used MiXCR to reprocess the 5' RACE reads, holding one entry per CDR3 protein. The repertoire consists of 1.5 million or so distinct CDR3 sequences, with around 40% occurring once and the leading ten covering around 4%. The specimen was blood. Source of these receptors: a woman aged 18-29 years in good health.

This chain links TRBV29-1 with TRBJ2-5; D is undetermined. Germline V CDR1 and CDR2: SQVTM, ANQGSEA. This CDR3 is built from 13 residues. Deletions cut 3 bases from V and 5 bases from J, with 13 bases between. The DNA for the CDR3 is TGCAGCGTTGATGGGTCTCAGGCGGAGACCCAGTACTTC. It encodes CSVDGSQAETQYF.

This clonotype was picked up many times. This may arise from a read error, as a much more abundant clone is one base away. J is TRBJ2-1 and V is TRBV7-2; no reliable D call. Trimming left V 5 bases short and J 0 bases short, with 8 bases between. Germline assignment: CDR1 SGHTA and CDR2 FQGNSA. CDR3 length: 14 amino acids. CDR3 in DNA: TGTGCCAGCAGCGTTTCGAGCTCCTACAATGAGCAGTTCTTC. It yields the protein CASSVSSSYNEQFF.

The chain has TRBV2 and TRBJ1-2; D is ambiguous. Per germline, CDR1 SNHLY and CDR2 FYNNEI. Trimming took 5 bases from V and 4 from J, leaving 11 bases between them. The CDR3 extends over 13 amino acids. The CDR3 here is CASSWIVTYGYTF. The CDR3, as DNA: TGTGCCAGCAGTTGGATCGTTACCTATGGCTACACCTTC.

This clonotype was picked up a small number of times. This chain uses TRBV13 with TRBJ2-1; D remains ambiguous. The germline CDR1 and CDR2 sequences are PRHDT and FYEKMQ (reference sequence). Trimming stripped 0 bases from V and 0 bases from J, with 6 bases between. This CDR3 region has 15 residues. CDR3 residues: CASSLGRYSYNEQFF. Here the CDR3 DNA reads TGTGCCAGCAGCTTAGGGAGGTACTCCTACAATGAGCAGTTCTTC.

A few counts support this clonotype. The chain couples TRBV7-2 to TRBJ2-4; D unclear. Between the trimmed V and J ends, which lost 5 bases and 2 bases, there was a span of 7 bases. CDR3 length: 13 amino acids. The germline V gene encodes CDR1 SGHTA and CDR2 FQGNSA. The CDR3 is CASSPPSKNIQYF. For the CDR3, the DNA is TGTGCCAGCAGCCCGCCGTCCAAAAACATTCAGTACTTC.

The CDR3 DNA sequence: TGTGCCAGCAGATTCGGACTCAACTCCTACAATGAGCAGTACTTC. Its protein product is CASRFGLNSYNEQYF. The chain links TRBV6-5 to TRBJ2-1; possibly TRBD2 for D (5 bases). The last part of the DNA fits TRBJ2-7 better; the J call may be wrong. The CDR3 length is 15 residues. The germline gives CDR1 MNHEY, CDR2 SVGAGI.

The CDR3 DNA is TGTGCCAGCAGCCCCGACCTCCGAGAGACCCAGTACTTC. It encodes CASSPDLRETQYF. V and J are TRBV11-2 and TRBJ2-5; unclear D gene. This CDR3 is 13 amino acids long. Trimming removed 5 bases at V and 4 bases at J, with 11 bases between. Germline CDR1 is SGHAT and CDR2 is FQNNGV. Full variable domain (missing parts from reference TRBV11-2 and TRBJ2-5): EAGVAQSPRYKIIEKRQSVAFWCNPISGHATLYWYQQILGQGPKLLIQFQNNGVVDDSQLPKDRFSAERLKGVDSTLKIQPAKLEDSAVYLCASSPDLRETQYFGPGTRLLVL.

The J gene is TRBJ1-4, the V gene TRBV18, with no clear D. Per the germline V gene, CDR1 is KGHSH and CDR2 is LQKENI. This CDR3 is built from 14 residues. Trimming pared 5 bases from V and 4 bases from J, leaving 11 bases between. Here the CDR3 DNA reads TGTGCCAGCTCAGACCTTGTTGATAATGAAAAACTGTTTTTT. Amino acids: CASSDLVDNEKLFF. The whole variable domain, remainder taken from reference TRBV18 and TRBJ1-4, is NAGVMQNPRHLVRRRGQEARLRCSPMKGHSHVYWYRQLPEEGLKFMVYLQKENIIDESGMPKERFSAEFPKEGPSILRIQQVVRGDSAAYFCASSDLVDNEKLFFGSGTQLSVL.

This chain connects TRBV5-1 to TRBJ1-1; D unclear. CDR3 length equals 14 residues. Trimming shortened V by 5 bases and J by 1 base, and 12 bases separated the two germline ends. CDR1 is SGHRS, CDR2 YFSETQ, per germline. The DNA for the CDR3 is TGCGCCAGCAGTGAAACCGATAGGAACACTGAAGCTTTCTTT. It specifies CASSETDRNTEAFF.

The CDR3 nucleotides read TGTGCCAGCAGCTCCCCGACTAGCGGGAGTATGGTAGATACGCAGTATTTT. Translation: CASSSPTSGSMVDTQYF. This rearrangement joins TRBV7-2 to TRBJ2-3, with 12 bases aligning to TRBD2. The CDR3 is made up of 17 amino acids. The trim removed 4 bases at V and 5 bases at J, leaving 10 bases unmatched. In germline, CDR1 is SGHTA, CDR2 FQGNSA.

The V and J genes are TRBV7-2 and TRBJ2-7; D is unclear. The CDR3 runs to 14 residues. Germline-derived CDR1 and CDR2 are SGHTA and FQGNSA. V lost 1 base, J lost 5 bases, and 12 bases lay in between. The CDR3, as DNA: TGTGCCAGCAGCTTAGTCCGGAACTTGGACGAGCAGTACTTC. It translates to CASSLVRNLDEQYF.

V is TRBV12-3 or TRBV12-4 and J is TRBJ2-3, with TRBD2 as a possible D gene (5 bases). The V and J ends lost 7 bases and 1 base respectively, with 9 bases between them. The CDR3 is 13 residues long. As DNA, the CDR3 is TGTGCCAGCATCTTCGGGGGCACAGATACGCAGTATTTT. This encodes CASIFGGTDTQYF.

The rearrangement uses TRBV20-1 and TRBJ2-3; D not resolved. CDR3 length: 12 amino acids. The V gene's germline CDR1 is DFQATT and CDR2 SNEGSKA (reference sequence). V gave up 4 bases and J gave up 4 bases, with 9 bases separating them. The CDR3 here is CSATDGADTQYF. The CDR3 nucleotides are TGCAGTGCTACGGACGGCGCAGATACGCAGTATTTT.

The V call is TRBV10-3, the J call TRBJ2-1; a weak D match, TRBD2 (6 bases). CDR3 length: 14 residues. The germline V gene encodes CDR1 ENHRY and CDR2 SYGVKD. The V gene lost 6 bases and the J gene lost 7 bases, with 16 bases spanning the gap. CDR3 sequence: CAIRTGTGGNEQFF. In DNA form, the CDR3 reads TGTGCCATCAGAACCGGGACTGGGGGGAATGAGCAGTTCTTC.

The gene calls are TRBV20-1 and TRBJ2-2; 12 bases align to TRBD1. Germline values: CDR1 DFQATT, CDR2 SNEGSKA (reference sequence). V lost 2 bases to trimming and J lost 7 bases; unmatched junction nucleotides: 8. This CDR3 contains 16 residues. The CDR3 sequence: CSARIPGTGGIGELFF. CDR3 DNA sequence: TGCAGTGCTAGAATCCCCGGGACAGGGGGCATCGGGGAGCTGTTTTTT.

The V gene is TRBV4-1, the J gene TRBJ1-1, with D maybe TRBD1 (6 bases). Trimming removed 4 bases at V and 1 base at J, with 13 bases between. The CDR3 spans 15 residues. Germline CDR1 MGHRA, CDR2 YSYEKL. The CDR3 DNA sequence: TGCGCCAGCAGCCTGAGGGAGGGGGAGAACACTGAAGCTTTCTTT. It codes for CASSLREGENTEAFF.